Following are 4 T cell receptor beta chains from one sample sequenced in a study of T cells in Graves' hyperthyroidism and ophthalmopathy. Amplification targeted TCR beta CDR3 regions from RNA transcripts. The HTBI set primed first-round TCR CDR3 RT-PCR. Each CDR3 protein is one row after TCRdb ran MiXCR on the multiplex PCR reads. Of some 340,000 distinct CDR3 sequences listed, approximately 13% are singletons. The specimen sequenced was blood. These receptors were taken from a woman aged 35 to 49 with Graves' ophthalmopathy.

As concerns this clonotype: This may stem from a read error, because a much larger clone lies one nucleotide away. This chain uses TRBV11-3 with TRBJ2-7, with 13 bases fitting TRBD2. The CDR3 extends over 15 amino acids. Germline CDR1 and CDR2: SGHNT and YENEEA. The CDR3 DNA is TGTGCCAGCAGCACGGGACTAGCGGGAACCTACGAGCAGCACTTC. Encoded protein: CASSTGLAGTYEQHF.

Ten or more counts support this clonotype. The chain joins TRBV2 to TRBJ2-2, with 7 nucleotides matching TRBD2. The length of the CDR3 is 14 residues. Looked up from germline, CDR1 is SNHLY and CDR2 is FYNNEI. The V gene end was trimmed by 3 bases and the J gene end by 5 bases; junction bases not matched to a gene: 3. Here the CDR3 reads CASSEKRGTGELFF. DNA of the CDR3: TGTGCCAGCAGTGAGAAGCGGGGTACCGGGGAGCTGTTTTTT. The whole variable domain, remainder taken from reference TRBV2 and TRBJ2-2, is EPEVTQTPSHQVTQMGQEVILRCVPISNHLYFYWYRQILGQKVEFLVSFYNNEISEKSEIFDDQFSVERPDGSNFTLKIRSTKLEDSAMYFCASSEKRGTGELFFGEGSRLTVL.

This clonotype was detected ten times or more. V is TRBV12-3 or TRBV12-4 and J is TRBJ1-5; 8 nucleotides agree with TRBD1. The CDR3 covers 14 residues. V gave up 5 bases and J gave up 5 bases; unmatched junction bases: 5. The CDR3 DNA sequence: TGTGCCAGCAGTAACAGGGGGTACGATCAGCCCCAGCATTTT. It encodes CASSNRGYDQPQHF.

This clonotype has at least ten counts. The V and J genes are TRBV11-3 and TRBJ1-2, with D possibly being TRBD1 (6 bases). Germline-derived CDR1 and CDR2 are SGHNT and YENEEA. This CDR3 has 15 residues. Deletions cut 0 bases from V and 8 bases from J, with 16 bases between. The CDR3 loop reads CASSLDPGVIGGYTF. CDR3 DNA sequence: TGTGCCAGCAGCTTAGATCCAGGGGTTATAGGCGGCTACACCTTC.